These 17 T cell receptor beta chains originate from one sample sequenced in a study of PD-L1 blockade in urothelial cancer. Stated time point: peripheral blood 6 weeks after treatment start. Assay used: immunoSEQ multiplex PCR; TCRdb lists only in-frame clones, some missing. The sample lists more than 60,000 clones; approximately 91% were seen once. Sequenced here: PBMCs, sampled around atezolizumab (anti-PD-L1) treatment. The receptors come from a man aged 60 to 75 with urothelial cancer.

This clone occurred many times. CDR3 in amino acids: CAWSVGRYGYTF. The DNA of the CDR3 is TGTGCCTGGAGTGTGGGGCGGTATGGCTACACCTTC. The chain is built from TRBV30 and TRBJ1-2, with D possibly matching TRBD1 (5 bases). Trimming removed 0 bases from V and 5 bases from J, with 7 bases in between. CDR1 is GTSNPN, CDR2 SVGIG, per germline (reference sequence). This CDR3 has 12 residues.

The gene calls are TRBV5-1 and TRBJ1-2; D is unclear. The CDR3 runs to 12 residues. Germline V gene data show CDR1 as SGHRS and CDR2 as YFSETQ. V lost 1 base and J 5 bases, leaving 6 bases between the germline ends. The CDR3 loop reads CASSLSGYGYTF. The CDR3 DNA follows: TGCGCCAGCAGCTTGTCAGGTTATGGCTACACCTTC. The variable domain in full, with the rest retrieved from reference TRBV5-1 and TRBJ1-2, is KAGVTQTPRYLIKTRGQQVTLSCSPISGHRSVSWYQQTPGQGLQFLFEYFSETQRNKGNFPGRFSGRQFSNSRSEMNVSTLELGDSALYLCASSLSGYGYTFGSGTRLTVV.

The chain couples TRBV5-4 to TRBJ2-1; possibly TRBD2 for D (5 bases). The germline gives CDR1 SGHNT, CDR2 YYREEE (reference sequence). The ends were cut back, 4 bases at V and 8 bases at J, with 16 bases in the middle. The CDR3 contains 14 residues. CDR3 sequence: CASSPEAGVYEQFF. CDR3 sequence (DNA): TGTGCCAGCAGCCCGGAGGCAGGCGTCTATGAGCAGTTCTTC. The variable domain in full, with the rest retrieved from reference TRBV5-4 and TRBJ2-1, is ETGVTQSPTHLIKTRGQQVTLRCSSQSGHNTVSWYQQALGQGPQFIFQYYREEENGRGNFPPRFSGLQFPNYSSELNVNALELDDSALYLCASSPEAGVYEQFFGPGTRLTVL.

This sequence joins TRBV18 and TRBJ2-6; D unresolved. V was shortened by 2 bases and J by 2 bases, with 16 bases between the two germline ends. This CDR3 is 18 amino acids long. CDR1 KGHSH and CDR2 LQKENI come from the germline V gene. The CDR3 nucleotides read TGTGCCAGCTCACCAGGGCAGGCAATCCCTACTGGGGCCAACGTCCTGACTTTC. This translates into CASSPGQAIPTGANVLTF.

The rearrangement joins TRBV7-9 to TRBJ2-7; the match to TRBD1 covers 7 bases. The CDR3 covers 14 residues. V trimming: 2 bases; J trimming: 4 bases; junction bases outside the gene matches: 5. From germline, CDR1 is SEHNR and CDR2 FQNEAQ (reference sequence). CDR3 residues: CASSLLDREYEQYF. CDR3 sequence (DNA): TGTGCCAGCAGCTTATTAGACAGGGAGTACGAGCAGTACTTC.

CDR3 amino acids: CASSPTGSMNTEAFF. The DNA for the CDR3 is TGTGCCAGTAGTCCCACAGGAAGCATGAACACTGAAGCTTTCTTT. The chain is built from TRBV19 and TRBJ1-1, with D perhaps matching TRBD1 (5 bases). V shed 5 bases and J shed 0 bases, with 13 bases lying between them. The CDR3 sequence is 15 residues long. Germline lookup yields CDR1 LNHDA and CDR2 SQIVND (reference sequence).

This clone was seen once. Other nucleotide sequences in the sample specify the same CDR3. The chain combines TRBV29-1 with TRBJ2-3; TRBD2 is a possible D gene (6 bases). The CDR3 is made up of 14 amino acids. Germline V lookup: CDR1 SQVTM, CDR2 ANQGSEA. Trimming removed 6 bases from V and 3 bases from J, with 16 bases in between. The CDR3 loop reads CSVATSGRTDTQYF. CDR3 nucleotide sequence: TGCAGCGTGGCGACTAGTGGGAGAACAGATACGCAGTATTTT.

The chain recombines TRBV25-1 with TRBJ1-2; D gene uncertain. Trimming stripped 4 bases from V and 2 bases from J, with 5 bases between. Germline-derived CDR1 and CDR2 are MGHDK and SYGVNS. The CDR3 has 12 residues. The CDR3 protein is CASSVENYGYTF. The CDR3 DNA reads TGTGCCAGCAGTGTAGAGAACTATGGCTACACCTTC.

This chain links TRBV5-1 with TRBJ2-7; a weak D match, TRBD2 (5 bases). Trimming removed 1 base at V and 6 bases at J, with 20 bases between. The CDR3 spans 16 residues. Germline CDR1 is SGHRS and CDR2 is YFSETQ. This chain's CDR3 is CASSLFGNYLSGEQYF. The CDR3 DNA sequence: TGCGCCAGCAGCTTGTTCGGGAACTACCTTTCGGGCGAGCAGTACTTC.

The rearrangement uses TRBV5-1 and TRBJ2-2, with D possibly matching TRBD1 (5 bases). V lost 4 bases and J 3 bases, leaving 13 bases between the germline ends. The CDR3 runs to 15 residues. Germline lookup yields CDR1 SGHRS and CDR2 YFSETQ. In nucleotides, the CDR3 is TGCGCCAGCAGCGAACAGACAGATGACACCGGGGAGCTGTTTTTT. Translated, it gives CASSEQTDDTGELFF.

The rearrangement links TRBV18 to TRBJ1-2, with TRBD1 matching 8 bases. Germline V gives CDR1 KGHSH, CDR2 LQKENI. The ends lost 3 bases at V and 4 bases at J; junction bases unmatched: 4. This CDR3 has 14 residues. CDR3 bases: TGTGCCAGCTCACCCCAGCAGGGGGCCTATGGCTACACCTTC. This sequence encodes CASSPQQGAYGYTF. Variable domain in full (rest from reference TRBV18 and TRBJ1-2): NAGVMQNPRHLVRRRGQEARLRCSPMKGHSHVYWYRQLPEEGLKFMVYLQKENIIDESGMPKERFSAEFPKEGPSILRIQQVVRGDSAAYFCASSPQQGAYGYTFGSGTRLTVV.

This clone was found once. The genes are TRBV28 and TRBJ1-1, with D tentatively TRBD1 (6 bases). Germline CDR1 reads MDHEN; CDR2 reads SYDVKM. V was shortened by 5 bases and J by 8 bases, with 9 bases between the two germline ends. The CDR3 is made up of 11 amino acids. The CDR3 is CASSRQEEAFF. CDR3 DNA sequence: TGTGCCAGCAGTCGACAGGAAGAAGCTTTCTTT.

The chain combines TRBV27 with TRBJ1-6; a weak D match, TRBD1 (5 bases). The CDR3 consists of 17 residues. Germline CDR1 is MNHEY and CDR2 is SMNVEV (reference sequence). V was clipped by 6 bases and J by 4 bases, with 19 bases between them. CDR3 protein: CASRGYRIPFYNSPLHF. In DNA, the CDR3 is TGTGCCAGCAGGGGATACAGGATTCCCTTTTATAATTCACCCCTCCACTTT.

The CDR3 nucleotides read TGTGCCAGCAGCGGAGCTCTAGGGGTACAGTCAGATACGCAGTATTTT. Translated, it gives CASSGALGVQSDTQYF. This chain joins TRBV9 and TRBJ2-3, with a weak D call TRBD1 (5 bases). V was pared by 3 bases and J by 4 bases, with 18 bases between. Looked up from germline, CDR1 is SGDLS and CDR2 is YYNGEE. The CDR3 spans 16 residues.

This chain connects TRBV4-1 to TRBJ2-7, with D perhaps TRBD2 (6 bases). Germline CDR1 and CDR2: MGHRA and YSYEKL. Deletions cut 8 bases from V and 4 bases from J, with 18 bases between. The CDR3 is 14 amino acids. In nucleotides, the CDR3 is TGCGCCAGCGGGGATGAGACTAGTAATTACGAGCAGTACTTC. Translation gives CASGDETSNYEQYF.

CDR3 loop: CASRPGVLGNQPQHF. CDR3 nucleotide sequence: TGTGCCAGCAGGCCCGGGGTGCTAGGCAATCAGCCCCAGCATTTT. The rearrangement uses TRBV6-6 and TRBJ1-5, with unresolved D. V was clipped by 6 bases and J by 2 bases, with 14 bases between them. This CDR3 is built from 15 residues. CDR1 and CDR2 from the germline V gene are MNHNY and SVGAGI (reference sequence).

This clone was seen only once. The chain links TRBV15 to TRBJ2-7, with 9 bases aligning to TRBD2. Germline V lookup: CDR1 LNHNV, CDR2 YYDKDF (reference sequence). The CDR3 extends over 16 amino acids. The V gene end was trimmed by 6 bases and the J gene end by 6 bases; junction bases not matched to a gene: 15. The CDR3 DNA is TGTGCCACCAGTGTAAACGTTCCGGCGGGAGGGTTCGAGCAGTACTTC. Residues: CATSVNVPAGGFEQYF.